These 15 T cell receptor beta chains were sequenced from one sample in a study of pediatric ulcerative colitis. Using immunoSEQ multiplex PCR, the repertoire was profiled, and TCRdb retains in-frame clones only, with some absent. The data contain 55,000 to 70,000 clones, about 87% of them singletons. The sequenced sample was blood. The receptors derive from a boy aged 10-17 years who was a control in a study of pediatric ulcerative colitis.

This sequence joins TRBV19 and TRBJ2-7; tentatively, D is TRBD1 (6 bases). The ends were cut back, 8 bases at V and 2 bases at J, with 19 bases in the middle. The V gene's germline CDR1 is LNHDA and CDR2 SQIVND (reference sequence). This CDR3 comprises 15 residues. This chain's CDR3 is CASSSDQGPPYEQYF. The CDR3 region has the DNA TGTGCCAGTTCTTCGGATCAGGGGCCTCCCTACGAGCAGTACTTC.

The chain has TRBV23-1 and TRBJ2-7; 9 positions match TRBD1. TRBV23-1 counts as an open reading frame of uncertain function. The CDR3 is 14 residues long. With V trimmed by 4 bases and J by 5 bases, 6 bases remained unmatched. The CDR3 is CASSLGQGNDEQYF. Written as DNA, the CDR3 is TGCGCCAGCAGTCTAGGACAGGGGAACGACGAGCAGTACTTC.

For the CDR3, the DNA is TGTGCCAGCAGCCTCCGGGACACGATGTCCTACGAGCAGTACTTC. Translation: CASSLRDTMSYEQYF. This rearrangement joins TRBV11-1 to TRBJ2-7; the D gene is possibly TRBD1 (6 bases). The CDR3 totals 15 residues. The germline V gene encodes CDR1 SGHAT and CDR2 FQDESV (reference sequence). The ends were cut back, 5 bases at V and 1 base at J, with 15 bases in the middle.

This sequence joins TRBV6-5 and TRBJ1-1; unclear D gene. Germline assignment: CDR1 MNHEY and CDR2 SVGAGI. CDR3 size: 14 residues. V lost 0 bases to trimming and J lost 4 bases, with 9 bases between them. The CDR3 DNA sequence: TGTGCCAGCAGTTACTCGGAAGGGAGCACTGAAGCTTTCTTT. Amino acid sequence: CASSYSEGSTEAFF.

DNA of the CDR3: TGTGCCACCAGCAGAGTTTATGACCTACGAAGTGGCTACACCTTC. Its translation: CATSRVYDLRSGYTF. V is TRBV15 and J is TRBJ1-2; D is unresolved. The germline gives CDR1 LNHNV, CDR2 YYDKDF (reference sequence). The length of the CDR3 is 15 residues. V gave up 1 base and J gave up 7 bases, with 16 bases separating them.

CDR3 amino acids: CASSLSRTLAYEQYF. The CDR3, as DNA: TGTGCCAGCAGTTTATCACGTACCCTAGCCTACGAGCAGTACTTC. The chain employs TRBV27 and TRBJ2-7; D unresolved. This CDR3 region has 15 residues. V lost 0 bases, J lost 2 bases, and 11 bases lay in between. Looked up from germline, CDR1 is MNHEY and CDR2 is SMNVEV (reference sequence).

J is TRBJ2-1 and V is TRBV7-9, with TRBD1 matching over 9 bases. This CDR3 contains 15 residues. Germline V gives CDR1 SEHNR, CDR2 FQNEAQ (reference sequence). With V trimmed by 2 bases and J by 4 bases, 3 bases remained unmatched. CDR3 sequence (DNA): TGTGCCAGCAGCTTAAGGGGACAGGGATACAATGAGCAGTTCTTC. Its translation: CASSLRGQGYNEQFF.

The chain links TRBV28 to TRBJ1-3; D ambiguous. V lost 5 bases, J lost 0 bases, and 8 bases lay in between. Germline V gene data show CDR1 as MDHEN and CDR2 as SYDVKM. This CDR3 has 14 amino acids. The CDR3 region has the DNA TGTGCCAGCAGTGACGTGGGCTCTGGAAACACCATATATTTT. Amino acid sequence: CASSDVGSGNTIYF. Filled out from reference TRBV28 and TRBJ1-3, the complete variable domain reads DVKVTQSSRYLVKRTGEKVFLECVQDMDHENMFWYRQDPGLGLRLIYFSYDVKMKEKGDIPEGYSVSREKKERFSLILESASTNQTSMYLCASSDVGSGNTIYFGEGSWLTVV.

V usage is TRBV28 and J usage is TRBJ2-2, with no clear D. V was pared by 5 bases and J by 1 base, with 14 bases between. The CDR3 is made up of 16 amino acids. Germline V CDR1 and CDR2: MDHEN, SYDVKM. CDR3 loop: CASSPSWRENTGELFF. The CDR3 bases are TGTGCCAGCAGTCCCTCTTGGCGTGAGAACACCGGGGAGCTGTTTTTT.

The sample holds a few counts of this clone. This CDR3 is CASSSMGGRGEKLFF. The CDR3 nucleotides read TGTGCCAGCAGCTCCATGGGGGGGCGCGGTGAAAAACTGTTTTTT. The chain employs TRBV7-6 and TRBJ1-4; tentatively, D is TRBD1 (6 bases). The CDR3 spans 15 residues. Germline lookup yields CDR1 SGHVS and CDR2 FNYEAQ. V lost 4 bases, J lost 7 bases, and 16 bases lay in between.

The J gene is TRBJ1-3, the V gene TRBV19; 9 bases align to TRBD1. This CDR3 spans 16 amino acids. Trimming cost V 2 bases and J 2 bases; bases outside gene matches: 4. Germline V lookup: CDR1 LNHDA, CDR2 SQIVND (reference sequence). The CDR3 spells CASSITNRGPGNTIYF. Here the CDR3 DNA reads TGTGCCAGTAGTATAACGAACAGGGGGCCTGGAAACACCATATATTTT.

The V call is TRBV28, the J call TRBJ2-7, with TRBD1 matching 7 bases. Looked up from germline, CDR1 is MDHEN and CDR2 is SYDVKM. J was trimmed by 5 bases and V by 4 bases; bases with no gene match: 11. CDR3 length: 15 residues. CDR3 sequence reads: CASSSALTGFNEQYF. The CDR3 coding sequence is TGTGCCAGCAGTTCGGCCTTGACAGGGTTCAACGAGCAGTACTTC.

This sequence joins TRBV7-9 and TRBJ2-7; TRBD2 agrees at 11 bases. With 0 bases clipped from V and 6 bases from J, the junction kept 4 bases outside the gene matches. The CDR3 is made up of 15 amino acids. The V gene's germline CDR1 is SEHNR and CDR2 FQNEAQ (reference sequence). The CDR3 DNA reads as TGTGCCAGCAGCTTAGCGTCTAGCGGGGGGATCGAGCAGTACTTC. This translates into CASSLASSGGIEQYF.

This sequence joins TRBV21-1 and TRBJ2-7; the D call of TRBD1 is as the table states it, not checked on the DNA. TRBV21-1 is reported as a pseudogene. This CDR3 contains 15 residues. The CDR3 reads CASSTGTENYYEQYF. As DNA, the CDR3 is TGTGCCAGCAGCACAGGGACAGAGAACTACTACGAGCAGTACTTC.

This clone has only a few counts. The rearrangement joins TRBV10-1 to TRBJ1-2; D may be TRBD1 (5 bases). Per germline, CDR1 WNHNN and CDR2 SYGVQD (reference sequence). The V and J ends lost 7 bases and 0 bases respectively, with 15 bases between them. The CDR3 sequence is 15 residues long. The CDR3 spells CASTIRQGANYGYTF. The CDR3 nucleotides read TGCGCCAGCACGATACGACAAGGGGCTAACTATGGCTACACCTTC.